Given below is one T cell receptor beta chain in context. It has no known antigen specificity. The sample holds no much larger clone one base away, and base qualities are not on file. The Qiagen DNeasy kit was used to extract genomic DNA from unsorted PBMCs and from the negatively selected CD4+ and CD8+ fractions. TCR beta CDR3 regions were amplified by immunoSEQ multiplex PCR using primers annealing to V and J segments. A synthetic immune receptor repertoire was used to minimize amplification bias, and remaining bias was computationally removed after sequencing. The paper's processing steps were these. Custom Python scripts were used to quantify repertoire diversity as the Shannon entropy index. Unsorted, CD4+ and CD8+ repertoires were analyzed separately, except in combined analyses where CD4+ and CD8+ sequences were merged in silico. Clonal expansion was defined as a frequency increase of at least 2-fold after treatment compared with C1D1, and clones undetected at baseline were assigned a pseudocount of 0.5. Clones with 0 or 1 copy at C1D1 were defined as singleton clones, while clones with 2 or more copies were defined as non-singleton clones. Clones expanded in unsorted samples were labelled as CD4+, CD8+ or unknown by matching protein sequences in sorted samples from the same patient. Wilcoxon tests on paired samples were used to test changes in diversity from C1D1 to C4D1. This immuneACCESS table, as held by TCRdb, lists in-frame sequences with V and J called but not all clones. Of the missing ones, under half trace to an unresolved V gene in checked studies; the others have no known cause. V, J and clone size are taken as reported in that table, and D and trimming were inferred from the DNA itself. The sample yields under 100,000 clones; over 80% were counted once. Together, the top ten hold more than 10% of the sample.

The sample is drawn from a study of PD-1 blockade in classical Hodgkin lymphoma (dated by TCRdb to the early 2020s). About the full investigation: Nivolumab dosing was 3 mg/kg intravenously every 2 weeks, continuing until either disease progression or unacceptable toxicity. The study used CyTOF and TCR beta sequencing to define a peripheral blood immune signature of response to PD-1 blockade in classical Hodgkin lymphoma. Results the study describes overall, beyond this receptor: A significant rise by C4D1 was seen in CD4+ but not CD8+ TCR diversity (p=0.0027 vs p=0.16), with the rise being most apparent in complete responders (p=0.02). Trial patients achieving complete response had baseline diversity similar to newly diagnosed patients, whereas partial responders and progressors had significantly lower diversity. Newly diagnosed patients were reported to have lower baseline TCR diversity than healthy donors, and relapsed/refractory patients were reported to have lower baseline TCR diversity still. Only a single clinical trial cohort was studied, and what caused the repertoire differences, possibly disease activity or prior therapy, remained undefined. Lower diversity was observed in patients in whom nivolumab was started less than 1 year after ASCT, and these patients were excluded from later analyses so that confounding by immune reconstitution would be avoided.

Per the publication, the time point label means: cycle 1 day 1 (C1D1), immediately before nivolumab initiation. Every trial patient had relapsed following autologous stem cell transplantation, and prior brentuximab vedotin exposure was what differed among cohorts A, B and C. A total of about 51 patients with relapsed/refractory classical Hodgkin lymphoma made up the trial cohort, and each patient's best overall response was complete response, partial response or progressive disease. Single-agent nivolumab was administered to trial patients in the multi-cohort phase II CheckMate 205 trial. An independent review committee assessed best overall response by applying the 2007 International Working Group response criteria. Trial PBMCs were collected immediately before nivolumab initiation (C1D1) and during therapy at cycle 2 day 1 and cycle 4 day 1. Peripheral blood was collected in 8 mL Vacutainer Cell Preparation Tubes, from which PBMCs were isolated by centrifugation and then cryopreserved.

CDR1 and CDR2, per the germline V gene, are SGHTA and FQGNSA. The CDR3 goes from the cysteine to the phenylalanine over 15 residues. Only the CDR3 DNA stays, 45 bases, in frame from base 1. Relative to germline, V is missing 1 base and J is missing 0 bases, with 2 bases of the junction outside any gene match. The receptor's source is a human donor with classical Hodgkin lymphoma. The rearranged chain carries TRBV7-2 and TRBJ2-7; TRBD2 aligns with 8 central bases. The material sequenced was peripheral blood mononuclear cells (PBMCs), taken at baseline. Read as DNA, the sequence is TGTGCCAGCAGCTTAGGTAGCGGGGCCTCCTACGAGCAGTACTTC. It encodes CASSLGSGASYEQYF.